The 18 T cell receptor beta chains below come from one sample, sequenced in a study of beta chain features in type 1 diabetes. Study-wide results and caveats: TCRB CDR3 length was moderately but significantly reduced in all four CD4+ subsets of Type 1 diabetes patients.

Expressed TCRB transcripts got sequenced, as all isolated RNA was reverse transcribed. The data were produced by immunoSEQ multiplex PCR, yet TCRdb's version contains in-frame clones alone and is incomplete. The data contain tens of thousands of clones, under 75% of them singletons. Their target antigens are unknown. The sequenced material came from Tregs from blood. Receptors were obtained from a man aged 18 to 30 with type 1 diabetes.

The chain recombines TRBV7-2 with TRBJ2-7, with D maybe TRBD2 (6 bases). Trimming removed 4 bases at V and 4 bases at J, with 11 bases between. CDR3 size: 13 residues. Looked up from germline, CDR1 is SGHTA and CDR2 is FQGNSA. The CDR3 spells CASSWSGGYEQYF. As DNA, the CDR3 is TGTGCCAGCAGCTGGTCCGGGGGTTACGAGCAGTACTTC.

The rearrangement links TRBV7-2 to TRBJ1-5; D is undetermined. The CDR3 length is 15 residues. Germline V gene data show CDR1 as SGHTA and CDR2 as FQGNSA. Trimming took off 2 bases at V and 0 bases at J, with 8 bases between the two ends. In DNA form, the CDR3 reads TGTGCCAGCAGCTTATTGAGGGATAGCAATCAGCCCCAGCATTTT. Protein sequence: CASSLLRDSNQPQHF.

A remark on this clone: Germline and junction disagree at one end, which may indicate a read error. The chain uses TRBV29-1 and TRBJ2-7, with 10 bases identical to TRBD1. Per germline, CDR1 SQVTM and CDR2 ANQGSEA. This CDR3 comprises 15 residues. The DNA for the CDR3 is TGCAGCGTGGAAGGGACAGGGGCGCTTGGAGGCGAGCAGTACTTC. This gives the protein CSVEGTGALGGEQYF.

This clone was seen a single time. J is TRBJ2-2 and V is TRBV27; D is possibly TRBD1 (6 bases). Germline V gives CDR1 MNHEY, CDR2 SMNVEV (reference sequence). This CDR3 is built from 14 residues. The germline V and J ends were trimmed by 7 bases and 6 bases, with 15 bases remaining between them. The CDR3 loop is CASNKGGTSGELFF. The CDR3 coding sequence is TGTGCCAGCAATAAAGGGGGTACGTCCGGGGAGCTGTTTTTT.

The chain links TRBV5-1 to TRBJ2-7, with D perhaps TRBD1 (6 bases). The CDR3 length is 17 residues. Deletions cut 4 bases from V and 3 bases from J, with 23 bases between. Germline loops: CDR1 SGHRS, CDR2 YFSETQ. CDR3 protein: CASSLNPQGGIFYEQYF. In DNA form, the CDR3 reads TGCGCCAGCAGCCTGAATCCACAGGGTGGCATTTTCTACGAGCAGTACTTC.

The count of this clone is one. An end of the junction differs from the germline gene, which may be a read error. The chain is built from TRBV27 and TRBJ2-3, with 8 bases lining up with TRBD1. From germline, CDR1 is MNHEY and CDR2 SMNVEV (reference sequence). CDR3 length: 15 amino acids. The CDR3 spells CASSLRTGSRDTQYF. In nucleotides, the CDR3 is TGTGCCAGCAGTTTAAGGACAGGGAGCAGAGATACGCAGTATTTT.

The genes are TRBV5-1 and TRBJ2-6, with D unresolved. Germline-derived CDR1 and CDR2 are SGHRS and YFSETQ. Trimming took off 1 base at V and 0 bases at J, with 8 bases between the two ends. This CDR3 is 16 amino acids long. CDR3 coding DNA: TGCGCCAGCAGCTTGACGGAGAGCTCTGGGGCCAACGTCCTGACTTTC. Translated: CASSLTESSGANVLTF. The full variable domain, with the rest looked up from reference TRBV5-1 and TRBJ2-6, is KAGVTQTPRYLIKTRGQQVTLSCSPISGHRSVSWYQQTPGQGLQFLFEYFSETQRNKGNFPGRFSGRQFSNSRSEMNVSTLELGDSALYLCASSLTESSGANVLTFGAGSRLTVL.

The rearrangement joins TRBV5-1 to TRBJ2-5; a weak D match, TRBD2 (7 bases). Germline V gene data show CDR1 as SGHRS and CDR2 as YFSETQ. V was shortened by 4 bases and J by 9 bases, with 22 bases between the two germline ends. The length of the CDR3 is 15 residues. The DNA of the CDR3 is TGCGCCAGCAGCGGGGGCGGGGGACCTGAACAGGCCCAGTACTTC. Residues: CASSGGGGPEQAQYF.

This clone was found a few times. The chain recombines TRBV4-1 with TRBJ2-2; no reliable D call. This CDR3 comprises 14 residues. In germline, CDR1 is MGHRA, CDR2 YSYEKL. The germline V and J ends were trimmed by 0 bases and 8 bases, with 10 bases remaining between them. The CDR3 loop reads CASSQDHWAGELFF. CDR3 coding DNA: TGCGCCAGCAGCCAAGATCATTGGGCGGGGGAGCTGTTTTTT.

Regarding this clone: Other DNA sequences within the sample encode an identical CDR3. The J gene is TRBJ2-5, the V gene TRBV7-2, with 9 positions matching TRBD1. CDR3 length equals 14 residues. Germline V gene data show CDR1 as SGHTA and CDR2 as FQGNSA. V trimming: 5 bases; J trimming: 2 bases; junction bases outside the gene matches: 3. Written as DNA, the CDR3 is TGTGCCAGCAGCCCTGGACAGGGGCAAGAGACCCAGTACTTC. Protein sequence: CASSPGQGQETQYF.

CDR3 in amino acids: CASSPPGQGLTEAFF. DNA for the CDR3: TGTGCCAGCAGTCCCCCGGGACAGGGCTTAACTGAAGCTTTCTTT. This rearrangement joins TRBV28 to TRBJ1-1; 9 bases are a match to TRBD1. V shed 5 bases and J 5 bases; nucleotides not matched to a gene: 9. Germline-derived CDR1 and CDR2 are MDHEN and SYDVKM. The CDR3 is made up of 15 amino acids.

In DNA, the CDR3 is TGCAGCGCCCGACAGGGGGCGTCTAATGAAAAACTGTTTTTT. This codes for CSARQGASNEKLFF. This sequence joins TRBV29-1 and TRBJ1-4; 10 bases map to TRBD1. Trimming at V came to 7 bases and at J to 3 bases, leaving 5 bases not matched to a gene. The V gene's germline CDR1 is SQVTM and CDR2 ANQGSEA. This CDR3 is built from 14 residues.

This clone is deemed medium-sized. The chain combines TRBV30 with TRBJ1-3, with a tentative D call TRBD1 (5 bases). CDR1 and CDR2 (germline): GTSNPN, SVGIG (reference sequence). This CDR3 has 12 amino acids. Trimming took off 0 bases at V and 8 bases at J, with 8 bases between the two ends. The CDR3, as DNA: TGTGCCTGGAGTGTCTCGGGGGACACCATATATTTT. It specifies CAWSVSGDTIYF.

The rearrangement links TRBV7-2 to TRBJ1-1, with a weak D call TRBD1 (6 bases). This CDR3 has 16 residues. CDR1 and CDR2 (germline): SGHTA, FQGNSA. With 5 bases removed from V and 0 bases from J, the gap between germline ends came to 16 bases. The CDR3 protein is CASSQDSSSMNTEAFF. The CDR3 DNA sequence: TGTGCCAGCAGCCAGGACAGCTCTTCGATGAACACTGAAGCTTTCTTT.

The genes are TRBV5-6 and TRBJ2-3; D gene unclear. Trimming removed 1 base at V and 6 bases at J, with 18 bases between. Germline CDR1 SGHDT, CDR2 YYEEEE. This CDR3 is 16 amino acids long. CDR3 bases: TGTGCCAGCAGCTTGTGGGCAGGCCCTCCTGTCGATACGCAGTATTTT. Translation gives CASSLWAGPPVDTQYF.

V is TRBV7-2 and J is TRBJ1-3; no clear D. V was trimmed by 3 bases and J by 4 bases, leaving 10 bases between them. Germline-derived CDR1 and CDR2 are SGHTA and FQGNSA. This CDR3 has 14 amino acids. The CDR3 DNA is TGTGCCAGCAGCTTTTTGGCGGGAGGAAACACCATATATTTT. Translating it yields CASSFLAGGNTIYF.

The chain combines TRBV6-1 with TRBJ2-7, with 7 bases identical to TRBD1. Germline trimming cut 7 bases from V and 10 bases from J; bases unmatched to any gene: 10. This CDR3 has 12 amino acids. Germline CDR1 and CDR2: MNHNS and SASEGT. In DNA form, the CDR3 reads TGTGCCAGCATGGTGCAGGGGGTATATCAGTACTTC. This translates into CASMVQGVYQYF.

The V gene is TRBV7-2, the J gene TRBJ2-3, with unresolved D. Germline V gene lookup returns CDR1 SGHTA and CDR2 FQGNSA. Trimming cost V 2 bases and J 0 bases, with 15 bases left between them. The length of the CDR3 is 17 residues. This CDR3 reads CASSLRGALVSTDTQYF. In DNA form, the CDR3 reads TGTGCCAGCAGCTTAAGAGGCGCGTTAGTCAGCACAGATACGCAGTATTTT.